Each of the 2 T cell receptor beta chains below was sequenced from the same sample in a study of T cell responses to AZD1222 COVID-19 vaccine. TCRdb's copy holds only in-frame clones and misses some; the assay was immunoSEQ multiplex PCR. The table has 65,000 to 95,000 clones, 85% seen once; the top ten hold about 13%. This sample comprised peripheral blood, obtained on day 0 of AZD1222 vaccination. Every receptor here comes from an adult in good health.

The CDR3 DNA follows: TGTGCCAGCAGCTATACAGCGAGCGGTAGTCAGCCCCAGCATTTT. The encoded protein is CASSYTASGSQPQHF. This chain joins TRBV7-8 and TRBJ1-5; no clear D gene. The CDR3 is 15 residues long. Trimming left V 4 bases short and J 6 bases short, with 16 bases between. The germline CDR1 and CDR2 sequences are SGHVS and FQNEAQ.

The CDR3 loop is CATSRGDANSPLHF. CDR3 coding DNA: TGTGCCACCAGCAGAGGGGACGCTAATTCACCCCTCCACTTT. The chain is built from TRBV15 and TRBJ1-6; D is perhaps TRBD1 (5 bases). The germline V gene has CDR1 LNHNV and CDR2 YYDKDF (reference sequence). The CDR3 length is 14 residues. Trimming cost V 1 base and J 6 bases, with 7 bases left between them.